The 22 T cell receptor beta chains listed next were all sequenced from one sample in a study of PD-1 blockade in classical Hodgkin lymphoma. The time point here: newly diagnosed, previously untreated cHL patient sample. The protocol was immunoSEQ multiplex PCR, while the TCRdb copy is restricted to in-frame clones and leaves out a portion. The table shows fewer than 90,000 clones, with 93% occurring only once. The sequencing sample was made of peripheral blood mononuclear cells (PBMCs). The origin of the receptors is a human donor with classical Hodgkin lymphoma.

J is TRBJ2-5 and V is TRBV10-2, with D possibly being TRBD1 (5 bases). This CDR3 spans 13 amino acids. Trimming removed 2 bases from V and 1 base from J, with 5 bases in between. In germline, CDR1 is WSHSY, CDR2 SAAADI. The chain's CDR3 is CASSETGQETQYF. CDR3 DNA: TGCGCCAGCAGTGAGACAGGCCAAGAGACCCAGTACTTC.

The chain couples TRBV6-6 to TRBJ2-2; the D gene is possibly TRBD2 (6 bases). Trimming shortened V by 10 bases and J by 4 bases, and 16 bases separated the two germline ends. This CDR3 has 14 amino acids. Germline V gene lookup returns CDR1 MNHNY and CDR2 SVGAGI (reference sequence). The CDR3 DNA reads TGTGCCACCCGGGGGTCCGTTAGCACCGGGGAGCTGTTTTTT. Its translation is CATRGSVSTGELFF.

The V gene is TRBV4-1, the J gene TRBJ1-5; D not certain. The CDR3 contains 16 residues. The V end was cut by 4 bases, the J end by 6 bases, with 19 bases between. Looked up from germline, CDR1 is MGHRA and CDR2 is YSYEKL. This CDR3 reads CASSRVLEDRPQPQHF. CDR3 in DNA: TGCGCCAGCAGCCGGGTCTTAGAGGATAGGCCTCAGCCCCAGCATTTT.

This chain links TRBV4-1 with TRBJ2-2; D call uncertain. The V gene lost 4 bases and the J gene lost 4 bases, with 4 bases spanning the gap. Germline V gene lookup returns CDR1 MGHRA and CDR2 YSYEKL. The CDR3 extends over 12 amino acids. DNA of the CDR3: TGCGCCAGCAGCCTGCGCACCGGGGAGCTGTTTTTT. This translates into CASSLRTGELFF.

The chain couples TRBV7-2 to TRBJ2-5; 7 positions agree with TRBD2. CDR3 size: 14 residues. CDR1 is SGHTA, CDR2 FQGNSA, per germline. Trimming took 7 bases from V and 5 from J; bases not matched to a gene: 10. This CDR3 reads CASTRGSVGETQYF. For the CDR3, the DNA is TGTGCCAGCACGCGCGGGAGTGTAGGGGAGACCCAGTACTTC.

This chain uses TRBV19 with TRBJ2-2; 12 nucleotides align to TRBD1. This CDR3 has 16 residues. V gave up 1 base and J gave up 4 bases; unmatched junction bases: 1. Germline V lookup: CDR1 LNHDA, CDR2 SQIVND (reference sequence). The CDR3 nucleotides read TGTGCCAGTAGTATAGGGGACAGGGGGCCCACCGGGGAGCTGTTTTTT. This encodes CASSIGDRGPTGELFF.

DNA for the CDR3: TGTGCCAGTAGTGCCCTTTTTGGCTCCTACGAGCAGTACTTC. It codes for CASSALFGSYEQYF. The chain uses TRBV19 and TRBJ2-7; D not resolved. Germline loops: CDR1 LNHDA, CDR2 SQIVND (reference sequence). The V gene lost 5 bases and the J gene lost 0 bases, with 11 bases spanning the gap. This CDR3 is built from 14 residues.

The table lists this clone with a count of one. The V call is TRBV6-6, the J call TRBJ2-2; perhaps TRBD2 as D (6 bases). The CDR3 is made up of 16 amino acids. Trimming left V 4 bases short and J 7 bases short, with 19 bases between. In germline, CDR1 is MNHNY, CDR2 SVGAGI (reference sequence). DNA for the CDR3: TGTGCCAGCAGTTCCCCTTTCGGGAGTAGTGGCGGGGAGCTGTTTTTT. The encoded protein is CASSSPFGSSGGELFF.

The chain joins TRBV7-2 to TRBJ1-6; D is perhaps TRBD1 (5 bases). Trimming shortened V by 5 bases and J by 6 bases, and 17 bases separated the two germline ends. The CDR3 is 16 residues long. Looked up from germline, CDR1 is SGHTA and CDR2 is FQGNSA. For the CDR3, the DNA is TGTGCCAGCAGCCCGAACGCCGGGACTACTAATTCACCCCTCCACTTT. This sequence encodes CASSPNAGTTNSPLHF.

The chain carries TRBV4-2 and TRBJ2-2, with 11 bases lining up with TRBD2. The junction had 7 bases not matched to a gene; V was cut back by 5 bases and J by 5 bases. Germline V gene lookup returns CDR1 LGHNA and CDR2 YNFKEQ. This CDR3 is 16 amino acids long. For the CDR3, the DNA is TGTGCCAGCAGCGATGGACTAGCGGGTAGGACCGGGGAGCTGTTTTTT. Encoded protein: CASSDGLAGRTGELFF.

The rearrangement joins TRBV5-6 to TRBJ1-3; 7 positions agree with TRBD1. The germline CDR1 and CDR2 sequences are SGHDT and YYEEEE. J lost 0 bases, V lost 4 bases, and 7 bases had no gene match. This CDR3 is 16 amino acids long. The CDR3: CASSLLGGGSGNTIYF. In DNA, the CDR3 is TGTGCCAGCAGCCTTCTAGGGGGCGGCTCTGGAAACACCATATATTTT.

The chain joins TRBV2 to TRBJ1-6; maybe TRBD1 (5 bases). The V gene's germline CDR1 is SNHLY and CDR2 FYNNEI. V lost 2 bases and J lost 3, with 8 bases in between. This CDR3 region has 15 residues. The CDR3 reads CASSERGFYNSPLHF. As DNA, the CDR3 is TGTGCCAGCAGTGAAAGGGGCTTCTATAATTCACCCCTCCACTTT.

V usage is TRBV2 and J usage is TRBJ2-5, with 7 bases lining up with TRBD1. The V and J ends lost 8 bases and 7 bases, in that order; junction bases with no gene match: 13. CDR3 length: 14 residues. The V gene's germline CDR1 is SNHLY and CDR2 FYNNEI. The CDR3 spells CASDSGTERWTQYF. CDR3 sequence (DNA): TGTGCCAGCGATTCCGGGACAGAGCGGTGGACCCAGTACTTC.

The rearrangement uses TRBV2 and TRBJ1-1; D unclear. With 8 bases removed from V and 2 bases from J, the gap between germline ends came to 30 bases. Germline assignment: CDR1 SNHLY and CDR2 FYNNEI. This CDR3 is 19 amino acids long. The chain's CDR3 is CASLRRLHRGQARNTEAFF. CDR3 sequence (DNA): TGTGCCAGCCTACGACGCCTGCACCGCGGGCAGGCCCGAAACACTGAAGCTTTCTTT.

The chain has TRBV30 and TRBJ2-5; the D call may be TRBD1 or TRBD2 (6 bases each). V was cut by 3 bases and J by 5 bases, with 19 bases left in between. The CDR3 totals 15 residues. Germline loops: CDR1 GTSNPN, CDR2 SVGIG (reference sequence). The CDR3 region is CAWRLGQRRGETQYF. The CDR3, as DNA: TGTGCCTGGAGGTTAGGACAGCGCCGGGGGGAGACCCAGTACTTC.

This chain joins TRBV11-3 and TRBJ2-7, with TRBD1 matching over 7 bases. This CDR3 spans 12 amino acids. Germline trimming cut 5 bases from V and 3 bases from J; bases unmatched to any gene: 1. CDR1 and CDR2 (germline): SGHNT, YENEEA. CDR3 nucleotides: TGTGCCAGCAGCAACAGGGGCTACGAGCAGTACTTC. This codes for CASSNRGYEQYF.

The gene calls are TRBV27 and TRBJ1-5; D not resolved. Germline assignment: CDR1 MNHEY and CDR2 SMNVEV (reference sequence). V was clipped by 3 bases and J by 7 bases, with 10 bases between them. The CDR3 totals 13 residues. CDR3 in amino acids: CASSFSFAQPQHF. In DNA form, the CDR3 reads TGTGCCAGCAGTTTCTCATTTGCACAGCCCCAGCATTTT.

The V gene is TRBV9, the J gene TRBJ2-2; D perhaps matches TRBD2 (5 bases). The CDR3 sequence is 15 residues long. CDR1 is SGDLS and CDR2 is YYNGEE in the germline V gene. V lost 2 bases and J lost 0, with 8 bases in between. The CDR3 region is CASSVGGSNTGELFF. As DNA, the CDR3 is TGTGCCAGCAGCGTGGGCGGGTCGAACACCGGGGAGCTGTTTTTT.

The V call is TRBV7-2, the J call TRBJ2-1, with 10 bases lining up with TRBD2. Germline V gives CDR1 SGHTA, CDR2 FQGNSA. Trimming cost V 3 bases and J 4 bases; bases outside gene matches: 15. This CDR3 has 19 amino acids. The CDR3 nucleotides are TGTGCCAGCAGCTTTGCAGGGGGACTAGCGCTTCCGCTATACAATGAGCAGTTCTTC. It codes for CASSFAGGLALPLYNEQFF.

The gene calls are TRBV6-4 and TRBJ1-2; D possibly corresponds to TRBD1 (6 bases). This CDR3 spans 13 amino acids. Germline CDR1 is MRHNA and CDR2 is SNTAGT. With 6 bases removed from V and 1 base from J, the gap between germline ends came to 9 bases. DNA for the CDR3: TGTGCCAGCAGGGACAGTGATAACTATGGCTACACCTTC. Protein product: CASRDSDNYGYTF.

This chain connects TRBV28 to TRBJ2-5; TRBD2 matches 10 bases. The J segment lost 5 bases and the V segment lost 6 bases, leaving 12 bases of the junction unmatched. CDR1 MDHEN and CDR2 SYDVKM come from the germline V gene. The CDR3 sequence is 16 residues long. CDR3 sequence: CASSPGGSSGSETQYF. CDR3 bases: TGTGCCAGCAGCCCGGGGGGATCTAGCGGGAGTGAGACCCAGTACTTC.

The chain recombines TRBV7-9 with TRBJ1-3; D gene uncertain. V lost 5 bases, J lost 1 base, and 9 bases lay in between. This CDR3 comprises 14 residues. Germline CDR1 and CDR2: SEHNR and FQNEAQ (reference sequence). The CDR3 loop reads CASSPGYSGNTIYF. For the CDR3, the DNA is TGTGCCAGCAGCCCCGGGTATTCTGGAAACACCATATATTTT.